The sample holds a few counts of the clone carrying this TCR beta chain. The data derive from a study of T cell changes during pregnancy in multiple sclerosis. Generated by immunoSEQ multiplex PCR, the TCRdb table keeps only in-frame clones and is missing some. This table holds around 34,000 clones, about nine tenths found once. V was clipped by 3 bases and J by 4 bases; unmatched bases: 6. This CDR3 has 15 residues. Germline lookup yields CDR1 SGDLS and CDR2 YYNGEE. The V call is TRBV9, the J call TRBJ2-3; 9 bases line up with TRBD1. Sequences were derived from CD8+ T cells from peripheral blood mononuclear cells, sampled after pregnancy. The sequence was collected from a female donor with multiple sclerosis, enrolled in a pregnancy study. Here the CDR3 reads CASSASGTGPDTQYF. CDR3 bases: TGTGCCAGCAGCGCCTCCGGGACAGGGCCAGATACGCAGTATTTT.